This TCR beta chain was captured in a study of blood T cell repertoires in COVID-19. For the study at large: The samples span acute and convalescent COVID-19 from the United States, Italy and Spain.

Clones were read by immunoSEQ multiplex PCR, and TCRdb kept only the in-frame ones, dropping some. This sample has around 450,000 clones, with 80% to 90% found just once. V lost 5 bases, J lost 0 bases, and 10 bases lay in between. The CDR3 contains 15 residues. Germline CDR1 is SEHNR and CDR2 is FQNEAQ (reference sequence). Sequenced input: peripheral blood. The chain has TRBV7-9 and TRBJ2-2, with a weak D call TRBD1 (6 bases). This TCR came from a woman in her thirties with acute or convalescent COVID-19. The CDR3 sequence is CASSNRDSNTGELFF. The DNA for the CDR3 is TGTGCCAGCAGCAACAGGGATTCGAACACCGGGGAGCTGTTTTTT.